This TCR beta chain was identified in a study of T-cell reconstitution after alpha-beta-depleted transplantation in children. This clonotype was counted ten times or more. V lost 2 bases and J lost 4, with 17 bases in between. The CDR3 has 16 amino acids. Germline CDR1 reads SEHNR; CDR2 reads FQNEAQ (reference sequence). TCRbeta library construction was performed incorporating unique molecular identifiers. TCRdb redid the calling of the PCR reads with MiXCR, one entry per CDR3 protein. The table lists more than 550,000 distinct CDR3 sequences, roughly a tenth of them singletons. This sequence was found in a human donor who donated a stem cell graft to a child with acute myeloid leukemia. The rearrangement uses TRBV7-9 and TRBJ1-1; D remains unclear. The starting material was PBMCs from the stem cell graft donor, obtained from the stem cell graft. The CDR3 loop is CASSLPRGRVGTEAFF. In DNA, the CDR3 is TGTGCCAGCAGCTTACCCCGTGGAAGGGTTGGCACTGAAGCTTTCTTT. The full variable domain, in which reference TRBV7-9 and TRBJ1-1 provide the parts outside the CDR3, is DTGVSQNPRHKITKRGQNVTFRCDPISEHNRLYWYRQTLGQGPEFLTYFQNEAQLEKSRLLSDRFSAERPKGSFSTLEIQRTEQGDSAMYLCASSLPRGRVGTEAFFGQGTRLTVV.